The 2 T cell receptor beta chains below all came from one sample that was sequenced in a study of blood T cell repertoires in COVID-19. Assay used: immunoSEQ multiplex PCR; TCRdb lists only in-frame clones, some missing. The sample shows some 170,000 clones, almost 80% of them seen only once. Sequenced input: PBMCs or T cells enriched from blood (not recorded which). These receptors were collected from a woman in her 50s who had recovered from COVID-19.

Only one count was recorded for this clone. The CDR3 region is CASEYDLNYEQYF. The CDR3 nucleotides are TGTGCCAGCGAATATGACTTAAACTACGAGCAGTACTTC. The genes are TRBV2 and TRBJ2-7; D is unresolved. Trimming removed 8 bases at V and 3 bases at J, with 14 bases between. The V gene's germline CDR1 is SNHLY and CDR2 FYNNEI. This CDR3 is built from 13 residues. Filled out from reference TRBV2 and TRBJ2-7, the complete variable domain reads EPEVTQTPSHQVTQMGQEVILRCVPISNHLYFYWYRQILGQKVEFLVSFYNNEISEKSEIFDDQFSVERPDGSNFTLKIRSTKLEDSAMYFCASEYDLNYEQYFGPGTRLTVT.

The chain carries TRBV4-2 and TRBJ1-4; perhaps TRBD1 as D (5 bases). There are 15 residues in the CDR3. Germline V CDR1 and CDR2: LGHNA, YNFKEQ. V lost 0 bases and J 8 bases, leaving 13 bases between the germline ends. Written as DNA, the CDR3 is TGTGCCAGCAGCCAAGATCGGGGGAGAAAGGAAAAACTGTTTTTT. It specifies CASSQDRGRKEKLFF.